The 29 T cell receptor beta chains below all came from one sample that was sequenced in a study of cytomegalovirus exposure and HLA in healthy donors. The PCR made use of 60 Vbeta and 13 Jbeta primers. The protocol was immunoSEQ multiplex PCR, while the TCRdb copy is restricted to in-frame clones and leaves out a portion. The sample lists under 200,000 clones, 68% occurring once. Input material: PBMCs. All receptors derive from a man between 50 and 59 years old in good health and CMV-seronegative.

The chain combines TRBV19 with TRBJ2-5, with TRBD1 matching 8 bases. Germline CDR1 reads LNHDA; CDR2 reads SQIVND (reference sequence). The CDR3 has 13 amino acids. V lost 5 bases to trimming and J lost 4 bases; unmatched junction nucleotides: 3. As DNA, the CDR3 is TGTGCCAGTAGTCCACAGGGGGTAGAGACCCAGTACTTC. Its translation is CASSPQGVETQYF.

This sequence joins TRBV7-9 and TRBJ1-1; 10 nucleotides match TRBD1. Unmatched junction bases numbered 5, after V lost 5 bases and J lost 5 bases. The CDR3 length is 14 residues. Germline CDR1 is SEHNR and CDR2 is FQNEAQ (reference sequence). The CDR3 nucleotides are TGTGCCAGCAGCCGCGGGACAGGGGAAACTGAAGCTTTCTTT. Translation gives CASSRGTGETEAFF. Drawing the rest from reference TRBV7-9 and TRBJ1-1, the complete variable domain is DTGVSQNPRHKITKRGQNVTFRCDPISEHNRLYWYRQTLGQGPEFLTYFQNEAQLEKSRLLSDRFSAERPKGSFSTLEIQRTEQGDSAMYLCASSRGTGETEAFFGQGTRLTVV.

The CDR3 loop reads CASSLGGGQSGYTF. The CDR3 bases are TGTGCCAGCAGCTTGGGAGGTGGTCAGAGTGGCTACACCTTC. This sequence joins TRBV5-4 and TRBJ1-2, with no clear D. CDR1 is SGHNT, CDR2 YYREEE, per germline (reference sequence). This CDR3 is 14 amino acids long. V was shortened by 0 bases and J by 7 bases, with 13 bases between the two germline ends.

The V and J genes are TRBV7-8 and TRBJ1-1; no firm D call. CDR1 SGHVS and CDR2 FQNEAQ come from the germline V gene. The CDR3 contains 15 residues. V lost 2 bases and J lost 2, with 12 bases in between. The DNA of the CDR3 is TGTGCCAGCAGCTTAACGGGGAGTCCCAACACTGAAGCTTTCTTT. It encodes CASSLTGSPNTEAFF.

This chain connects TRBV2 to TRBJ2-5, with TRBD2 matching 7 bases. The J call may be mistaken, given a closer DNA end match to TRBJ2-7. Germline lookup yields CDR1 SNHLY and CDR2 FYNNEI. The CDR3 is 13 residues long. The CDR3 is CASRRGTTYEQYF. CDR3 nucleotides: TGTGCCAGCAGACGCGGGACTACCTACGAGCAGTACTTC.

This chain links TRBV4-2 with TRBJ1-1; maybe TRBD1 (5 bases). Germline values: CDR1 LGHNA, CDR2 YNFKEQ. V lost 0 bases and J lost 4, with 15 bases in between. This CDR3 has 16 amino acids. Here the CDR3 reads CASSQEVPGGGTEAFF. CDR3 nucleotides: TGTGCCAGCAGCCAAGAAGTTCCGGGGGGTGGCACTGAAGCTTTCTTT.

This rearrangement joins TRBV6-4 to TRBJ2-3; the match to TRBD2 covers 11 bases. Germline V gene sequence: CDR1 MRHNA, CDR2 SNTAGT. There are 15 residues in the CDR3. V shed 4 bases and J 4 bases; nucleotides not matched to a gene: 4. The chain's CDR3 is CASSANSGGADTQYF. The CDR3 DNA reads as TGTGCCAGCAGTGCGAATAGCGGGGGGGCAGATACGCAGTATTTT.

The chain recombines TRBV7-9 with TRBJ1-1; possibly TRBD1 for D (5 bases). CDR1 SEHNR and CDR2 FQNEAQ come from the germline V gene (reference sequence). V dropped 2 bases and J dropped 5 bases, with 9 bases sitting between them. This CDR3 has 13 residues. The DNA of the CDR3 is TGTGCCAGCAGCTTACAGGGTTTTACTGAAGCTTTCTTT. This codes for CASSLQGFTEAFF.

The genes are TRBV5-1 and TRBJ2-7; 10 bases are a match to TRBD2. Germline CDR1 reads SGHRS; CDR2 reads YFSETQ. CDR3 length equals 16 residues. The V segment lost 3 bases and the J segment 1 base; nucleotides outside the gene matches: 7. CDR3 nucleotides: TGCGCCAGCAGCTCAAGCGCTAGCGGGGGATCCTACGAGCAGTACTTC. Translation: CASSSSASGGSYEQYF.

The chain uses TRBV7-6 and TRBJ2-3; 7 nucleotides line up with TRBD1. The CDR3 is 15 amino acids. Germline V gene lookup returns CDR1 SGHVS and CDR2 FNYEAQ. V lost 6 bases and J lost 2; bases outside the gene matches: 8. CDR3 residues: CASSLQGWNTDTQYF. CDR3 in DNA: TGTGCCAGCAGTCTACAGGGGTGGAACACAGATACGCAGTATTTT.

The CDR3 region is CASSEAGRTFWQYF. In DNA form, the CDR3 reads TGTGCCAGCAGTGAAGCCGGGAGGACGTTTTGGCAGTACTTC. V and J are TRBV2 and TRBJ2-7; 7 positions match TRBD2. Trimming removed 0 bases from V and 9 bases from J; junction bases left unmatched: 8. The germline gives CDR1 SNHLY, CDR2 FYNNEI. The CDR3 consists of 14 residues.

This chain uses TRBV5-1 with TRBJ1-1; D is perhaps TRBD1 (5 bases). Trimming pared 1 base from V and 1 base from J, leaving 17 bases between. The CDR3 runs 17 residues. Germline V gene data show CDR1 as SGHRS and CDR2 as YFSETQ. CDR3 residues: CASSLLVPGLQNTEAFF. In nucleotides, the CDR3 is TGCGCCAGCAGCTTGTTGGTACCGGGACTCCAGAACACTGAAGCTTTCTTT. The variable domain in full, completed from reference TRBV5-1 and TRBJ1-1, reads KAGVTQTPRYLIKTRGQQVTLSCSPISGHRSVSWYQQTPGQGLQFLFEYFSETQRNKGNFPGRFSGRQFSNSRSEMNVSTLELGDSALYLCASSLLVPGLQNTEAFFGQGTRLTVV.

This chain joins TRBV4-1 and TRBJ2-3; TRBD2 matches 12 bases. Trimming cost V 6 bases and J 4 bases; bases outside gene matches: 2. Germline lookup yields CDR1 MGHRA and CDR2 YSYEKL. The CDR3 is 14 amino acids. The CDR3 loop is CASRTSGGADTQYF. DNA of the CDR3: TGCGCCAGCAGGACTAGCGGGGGTGCAGATACGCAGTATTTT.

This clone has just one count. J is TRBJ2-2 and V is TRBV11-2; 7 nucleotides agree with TRBD1. The V gene's germline CDR1 is SGHAT and CDR2 FQNNGV. Germline trimming cut 0 bases from V and 4 bases from J; bases unmatched to any gene: 8. The CDR3 covers 17 residues. The chain's CDR3 is CASSLDPPGTATGELFF. The CDR3 DNA is TGTGCCAGCAGCTTAGACCCTCCCGGGACAGCCACCGGGGAGCTGTTTTTT.

CDR3 sequence (DNA): TGTGCCAGCAGAGGGACTAGCGGGGGGGCCTACGAGCAGTACTTC. Amino acid sequence: CASRGTSGGAYEQYF. The J gene is TRBJ2-7, the V gene TRBV6-1; TRBD2 agrees at 16 bases. J was trimmed by 2 bases and V by 6 bases; bases with no gene match: 1. CDR1 and CDR2 (germline): MNHNS, SASEGT. CDR3 length: 15 residues.

V is TRBV27 and J is TRBJ1-1; a possible D gene is TRBD1 (6 bases). Trimming cost V 0 bases and J 7 bases, with 18 bases left between them. Germline V gene data show CDR1 as MNHEY and CDR2 as SMNVEV (reference sequence). The CDR3 has 16 residues. DNA of the CDR3: TGTGCCAGCAGTTTATCGTCGGGGGGCCGACGGGATGAAGCTTTCTTT. This codes for CASSLSSGGRRDEAFF.

The chain joins TRBV18 to TRBJ1-1; D remains ambiguous. V lost 1 base and J lost 4, with 10 bases in between. Germline V CDR1 and CDR2: KGHSH, LQKENI. The CDR3 spans 14 residues. CDR3 sequence reads: CASSPRERSTEAFF. In nucleotides, the CDR3 is TGTGCCAGCTCACCACGGGAGAGGAGCACTGAAGCTTTCTTT.

V gene TRBV28 combines with J gene TRBJ2-2; 9 bases are shared with TRBD1. V lost 2 bases, J lost 1 base, and 17 bases stayed unmatched. The CDR3 has 21 residues. In germline, CDR1 is MDHEN, CDR2 SYDVKM. This CDR3 reads CASSLVYETNRGLGNTGELFF. The CDR3 DNA reads as TGTGCCAGCAGTTTAGTATACGAGACGAACAGGGGGCTAGGGAACACCGGGGAGCTGTTTTTT.

The chain recombines TRBV29-1 with TRBJ1-3; unclear D gene. The V gene lost 2 bases and the J gene lost 1 base, with 12 bases spanning the gap. The CDR3 spans 15 residues. Per the germline V gene, CDR1 is SQVTM and CDR2 is ANQGSEA. The CDR3, as DNA: TGCAGCGTTGAAACCCGGCAGGCGTCTGGAAACACCATATATTTT. It encodes CSVETRQASGNTIYF.

This chain uses TRBV7-9 with TRBJ2-7; D might be TRBD2 (5 bases). The germline gives CDR1 SEHNR, CDR2 FQNEAQ (reference sequence). The CDR3 consists of 17 residues. Trimming shortened V by 7 bases and J by 1 base, and 23 bases separated the two germline ends. The CDR3 reads CASTPPGSVPPSYEQYF. In DNA form, the CDR3 reads TGTGCCAGCACCCCTCCCGGTAGCGTCCCTCCATCCTACGAGCAGTACTTC.

V and J are TRBV5-1 and TRBJ2-2, with no clear D. The CDR3 runs to 14 residues. Trimming shortened V by 4 bases and J by 0 bases, and 7 bases separated the two germline ends. Germline loops: CDR1 SGHRS, CDR2 YFSETQ. This CDR3 is CASSEIANTGELFF. The CDR3 bases are TGCGCCAGCAGCGAGATTGCGAACACCGGGGAGCTGTTTTTT.

This rearrangement joins TRBV10-3 to TRBJ1-1, with D possibly TRBD1 on 5 matching bases. V dropped 7 bases and J dropped 4 bases, with 16 bases sitting between them. In germline, CDR1 is ENHRY, CDR2 SYGVKD. The CDR3 has 14 amino acids. The CDR3 DNA is TGTGCCATCATGGCCGGAAGCCAGGGCACTGAAGCTTTCTTT. It encodes CAIMAGSQGTEAFF.

This clone was observed a single time. The rearrangement links TRBV7-2 to TRBJ2-7; D possibly corresponds to TRBD1 (5 bases). The germline V gene encodes CDR1 SGHTA and CDR2 FQGNSA. CDR3 length: 14 residues. V was trimmed by 2 bases and J by 0 bases, leaving 8 bases between them. CDR3 amino acids: CASSLSDSSYEQYF. DNA for the CDR3: TGTGCCAGCAGCTTAAGTGACAGCTCCTACGAGCAGTACTTC.

A single count supports this clone. The genes are TRBV7-2 and TRBJ2-3; D not resolved. CDR3 length: 13 residues. V lost 4 bases to trimming and J lost 0 bases, with 5 bases between them. The germline CDR1 and CDR2 sequences are SGHTA and FQGNSA. The CDR3 reads CASSSGSTDTQYF. The CDR3 DNA reads as TGTGCCAGCAGCTCCGGTAGCACAGATACGCAGTATTTT. Complete variable domain (other parts from reference TRBV7-2 and TRBJ2-3): GAGVSQSPSNKVTEKGKDVELRCDPISGHTALYWYRQSLGQGLEFLIYFQGNSAPDKSGLPSDRFSAERTGGSVSTLTIQRTQQEDSAVYLCASSSGSTDTQYFGPGTRLTVL.

This clone was observed a single time. V usage is TRBV11-2 and J usage is TRBJ1-5, with D perhaps TRBD1 (5 bases). This CDR3 contains 13 residues. Germline CDR1 SGHAT, CDR2 FQNNGV. Trimming shortened V by 4 bases and J by 2 bases, and 6 bases separated the two germline ends. The CDR3: CASSSRGNQPQHF. The CDR3 region has the DNA TGTGCCAGCAGCTCCAGGGGCAATCAGCCCCAGCATTTT. The full variable domain, with the rest looked up from reference TRBV11-2 and TRBJ1-5, is EAGVAQSPRYKIIEKRQSVAFWCNPISGHATLYWYQQILGQGPKLLIQFQNNGVVDDSQLPKDRFSAERLKGVDSTLKIQPAKLEDSAVYLCASSSRGNQPQHFGDGTRLSIL.

In its sample, this clone was seen a few times. The chain joins TRBV5-1 to TRBJ1-2; D might be TRBD1 (6 bases). Germline CDR1 and CDR2: SGHRS and YFSETQ. V gave up 3 bases and J gave up 5 bases, with 14 bases separating them. This CDR3 region has 14 residues. The CDR3: CASSSPGGGYGYTF. The CDR3 DNA sequence: TGCGCCAGCAGCTCCCCGGGAGGGGGATATGGCTACACCTTC.

The chain links TRBV4-1 to TRBJ1-3, with a weak D call TRBD1 (6 bases). Trimming removed 0 bases from V and 4 bases from J, with 16 bases in between. The germline V gene has CDR1 MGHRA and CDR2 YSYEKL. The CDR3 covers 17 residues. The CDR3 sequence: CASSQDTPPGVGNTIYF. In DNA form, the CDR3 reads TGCGCCAGCAGCCAAGATACCCCCCCAGGGGTAGGAAACACCATATATTTT.

The rearrangement joins TRBV28 to TRBJ2-6, with D unresolved. From germline, CDR1 is MDHEN and CDR2 SYDVKM. V was shortened by 7 bases and J by 0 bases, with 4 bases between the two germline ends. The CDR3 is made up of 13 amino acids. The CDR3 region has the DNA TGTGCCAGCATCCACTCTGGGGCCAACGTCCTGACTTTC. This codes for CASIHSGANVLTF.

The rearrangement joins TRBV11-2 to TRBJ2-5; 7 nucleotides agree with TRBD2. The CDR3 sequence is 15 residues long. Germline V gives CDR1 SGHAT, CDR2 FQNNGV. The V gene end was trimmed by 5 bases and the J gene end by 5 bases; junction bases not matched to a gene: 11. In DNA form, the CDR3 reads TGTGCCAGCAGCGGAACTAGCGCCCCTGGGGAGACCCAGTACTTC. As protein: CASSGTSAPGETQYF.